The rows below give T cell receptor beta chains drawn from one sample of a study of blood T cells in healthy people across ages. TCRdb independently ran MiXCR on the 5' RACE reads; one entry per CDR3 protein. Among around 870,000 distinct CDR3 sequences listed, 29% were seen once. Specimen: blood. These receptors were taken from a woman older than 75 in good health. Each CDR3 is given with its conserved first and last residue. The D gene is left open where the match is weak. Expanded clones are given a class, and other clones once, few, many or no size at all.

j_call cdr3_length clone_size d_call v_call cdr3_nt cdr3_aa
TRBJ2-3 15 many . TRBV4-2 TGTGCCAGCAGCCCCAACGATGGAGACGCAGATACGCAGTATTTT CASSPNDGDADTQYF
TRBJ2-5 15 many . TRBV5-1 TGCGCCAGCAGCTTATCGACAGTAAGAGTCGAGACCCAGTACTTC CASSLSTVRVETQYF
TRBJ2-7 16 many TRBD2 TRBV6-5 TGTGCCAGCAGCAGATCCTTTAGCGGGGGGGGTGGTGAGCAGTACTTC CASSRSFSGGGGEQYF
TRBJ1-1 19 . . TRBV18 TGTGCCAGCTCCCGATACACGCAGGGGCGAAAGAACATGAACACTGAAGCTTTCTTT CASSRYTQGRKNMNTEAFF
TRBJ1-2 13 . . TRBV28 TGTGCCAGCAGTTCGGGGGGACGGGCAAGCTACACCTTC CASSSGGRASYTF
TRBJ2-7 17 . . TRBV6-2/TRBV6-3 TGTGCCAGCAGTTACTCGAGGCGGGGGCCCCCCTCCTACGAGCAGTACTTC CASSYSRRGPPSYEQYF
TRBJ1-4 15 few . TRBV12-3/TRBV12-4 TGTGCCAGCAGTTTGGTTTCAGGGAGTAATGAAAAACTGTTTTTT CASSLVSGSNEKLFF
TRBJ1-4 12 few . TRBV6-2/TRBV6-3 TGTGCCAGCACACGGCGGAATGAAAAACTGTTTTTT CASTRRNEKLFF
TRBJ1-4 15 . . TRBV7-2 TGTGCCAGCAGCTTAGACGGACAGCCTAATGAAAAACTGTTTTTT CASSLDGQPNEKLFF
TRBJ2-1 14 many TRBD2 TRBV20-1 TGCAGTGCCCCCAGGATCGGGGGAGGGAATGAGCAGTTCTTC CSAPRIGGGNEQFF
TRBJ1-1 12 many TRBD1 TRBV29-1 TGCAGCGCCCAACGACAGGGCACTGAAGCTTTCTTT CSAQRQGTEAFF
TRBJ1-6 16 few . TRBV27 TGTGCCAGCAGTTTAATGGGCGGGACCAATAATTCACCCCTCCACTTT CASSLMGGTNNSPLHF
TRBJ1-5 16 many . TRBV20-1 TGCAGTGCTAGAGATGGGGCAGGGGTTAACAATCAGCCCCAGCATTTT CSARDGAGVNNQPQHF
TRBJ2-5 16 many TRBD2 TRBV5-6 TGTGCCAGCTTTCAAATAGCGGGCGGTCCCTCGGGAGAGCAGTACTTC CASFQIAGGPSGEQYF
TRBJ1-1 15 . TRBD1 TRBV10-3 TGTGCCATCAGTGCCGGGACAGGGGTTCGAACTGAAGCTTTCTTT CAISAGTGVRTEAFF
TRBJ2-5 14 many TRBD1 TRBV5-1 TGCGCCAGCAGCCCAACAGGGGGCTCGGAGACCCAGTACTTC CASSPTGGSETQYF
TRBJ2-7 11 many . TRBV12-3/TRBV12-4 TGTGCCAGCAGTTTGAGGAACGAGCAGTACTTC CASSLRNEQYF
TRBJ2-7 17 many TRBD2 TRBV10-3 TGTGCCATCAGTGAGTCTGCCGGGGGGGCCTCGAGCTACGAGCAGTACTTC CAISESAGGASSYEQYF
TRBJ2-4 16 many . TRBV21-1 TGTGCCAGCACCGCCTCGGGGGGCGCGTCCAAAAACATTCAGTACTTC CASTASGGASKNIQYF
TRBJ1-4 17 . . TRBV7-2 TGTGCCAGCAGCTTAGGTCAAAAGGGGTTAATAAATGAAAAACTGTTTTTT CASSLGQKGLINEKLFF
TRBJ2-5 15 few . TRBV11-2 TGTGCCAGCAGCTTCGGACTTGGACCGCAAGAGACCCAGTACTTC CASSFGLGPQETQYF
TRBJ2-2 15 . TRBD1 TRBV24-1 TGTGCCGCTCAAACCGGGACAGGGAACACCGGGGAGCTGTTTTTT CAAQTGTGNTGELFF
TRBJ2-7 13 many . TRBV20-1 TGCAGTGCTCCACAGGCGATCTACGAGTGGCAGTACTTC CSAPQAIYEWQYF
TRBJ2-3 16 . TRBD1 TRBV27 TGTGCCAGCAGTTCCCGGGACAGGGGATTCACAGATATGCAGTATTTT CASSSRDRGFTDMQYF
TRBJ1-4 14 few . TRBV10-2 TGCGCCAGCAGTGCGCCAGGACGTAATGAAAAACTGTTTTTT CASSAPGRNEKLFF
TRBJ1-1 14 . . TRBV12-3/TRBV12-4 TGTGCCAGCAGTTTGGGCAGGGCGGACACTGAAGCTTTCTTT CASSLGRADTEAFF
TRBJ1-5 17 . TRBD1 TRBV12-3/TRBV12-4 TGTGCCAGCAGTTTACTGTTTCGGTCAGGGGGCGGTCAGCCCCAGCATTTT CASSLLFRSGGGQPQHF
TRBJ2-2 13 few TRBD1 TRBV29-1 TGCAGCGGCGGGACAGGGAGGGCCGGGGAGCTGTTTTTT CSGGTGRAGELFF
TRBJ2-3 14 many . TRBV4-2 TGTGCCAGCAGCCAAGGAGGACGAGCAGATACGCAGTATTTT CASSQGGRADTQYF
TRBJ2-2 14 few TRBD1 TRBV24-1 TGTGCCACCACCGGGACAGGTGGCACCGGGGAGCTGTTTTTT CATTGTGGTGELFF
TRBJ2-2 13 . . TRBV6-2/TRBV6-3 TGTGCCAGCAGAGTAGGGTACACCGGGGAGCTGTTTTTT CASRVGYTGELFF
TRBJ1-1 14 . . TRBV6-1 TGTGCCAGCAGTCGACAGAACATGAGCACTGAAGCTTTCTTT CASSRQNMSTEAFF
TRBJ2-5 15 many . TRBV6-1 TGTGCCAGCAGTGAATGGGCGGGAAGGACGGAGACCCAGTACTTC CASSEWAGRTETQYF
TRBJ1-6 14 . . TRBV30 TGTGCCTGGGCCCTAAGATACCTTAATTCACCCCTCCACTTT CAWALRYLNSPLHF
TRBJ2-3 17 few . TRBV5-1 TGCGCCAGCAGCTTGGCGGGGGGCAGGGGGCGCACAGATACGCAGTATTTT CASSLAGGRGRTDTQYF
TRBJ1-6 14 . . TRBV6-5 TGTGCCAGCAGTTACTCCCGGGGGAAGTCACCCCTCCACTTT CASSYSRGKSPLHF
TRBJ1-6 14 few . TRBV11-2 TGTGCCAGCAGCTTTGAGGGTAATAATTCACCCCTCCACTTT CASSFEGNNSPLHF
TRBJ1-1 16 . . TRBV4-1 TGCGCCAGCAGCCAAGATCGGACGGTGGAGAACACTGAAGCTTTCTTT CASSQDRTVENTEAFF
TRBJ2-1 12 many TRBD2 TRBV20-1 TGCAGTGCTAGACAATGGGGGGGTGAGCAGTTCTTC CSARQWGGEQFF
TRBJ2-3 16 many TRBD2 TRBV3-1 TGTGCCAGCAGCCAAGGGGGGACTATAAAATCAGATACGCAGTATTTT CASSQGGTIKSDTQYF
TRBJ2-1 15 many TRBD2 TRBV7-8 TGTGCCAGCAGCAGGCAGCGGGGGGGATATAATGAGCAGTTCTTC CASSRQRGGYNEQFF
TRBJ2-6 17 many TRBD1 TRBV15 TGTGCCACCAGCCGGACAGGGGGAGTATCTGGGGCCAACGTCCTGACTTTC CATSRTGGVSGANVLTF
TRBJ2-7 15 many TRBD1 TRBV9 TGTGCCAGCAGCCCCCAAGGGACAGGGGTAATCGGGCAGTACTTC CASSPQGTGVIGQYF
TRBJ2-3 14 many . TRBV7-6 TGTGCCAGCAGCTCTACAGGAACAGTAGATACGCAGTATTTT CASSSTGTVDTQYF
TRBJ2-7 15 few . TRBV3-1 TGTGCCAGCAGCCAAGCGGCGGGACAGAACTACGAGCAGTACTTC CASSQAAGQNYEQYF
TRBJ2-6 19 few TRBD1 TRBV27 TGTGCCAGCAGTCTCCGGACAGGAGTATCTGAGTCTGGGGCCAACGTCCTGACTTTC CASSLRTGVSESGANVLTF
TRBJ2-5 17 . TRBD1 TRBV6-1 TGTGCCAGCAGTGAGCGCGGGACAGGGGGGTGGCAAGAGACCCAGTACTTC CASSERGTGGWQETQYF
TRBJ1-1 12 . TRBD1 TRBV20-1 TGCAGTGCTTACAGGGGGCTGACTGAAGCTTTCTTT CSAYRGLTEAFF
TRBJ1-2 13 . . TRBV6-5 TGTGCCAGCAGAAGGGACGGGCTAGAGGGCTACACCTTC CASRRDGLEGYTF
TRBJ1-2 15 few . TRBV9 TGTGCCAGCAGCGCCGAGACCGGACGCGTCTATGGCTACACCTTC CASSAETGRVYGYTF
TRBJ1-2 14 . TRBD1 TRBV6-5 TGTGCCAGCAGCCTAAGACAGGGGGCTTTTGGCTACACCTTC CASSLRQGAFGYTF
TRBJ2-1 16 few . TRBV5-8 TGTGCCAGCAGCTTGGCTCGGGGGTCGGTCTACAATGAGCAGTTCTTC CASSLARGSVYNEQFF
TRBJ2-7 13 many . TRBV7-2 TGTGCCAGCAGCTTATTCCCCTCCGCCGAGCAGTACTTC CASSLFPSAEQYF
TRBJ2-7 13 many . TRBV7-9 TGTGCCAGCAGCGGGGACGGCTCCTACGAGCAGTACTTC CASSGDGSYEQYF